The rows below give T cell receptor beta chains drawn from one sample of a study of blood T cell repertoires in COVID-19. Measured with immunoSEQ multiplex PCR; TCRdb has only the in-frame clones, and not every one. The sample lists approximately 150,000 clones, roughly 80% seen once, with approximately 15% in the top ten. Sequencing used peripheral blood. Every receptor here comes from a man aged 45 to 65 with acute or convalescent COVID-19. Both conserved end residues are part of each CDR3. Size values are once, few and many counts, or a class for expanded clones, and some rows have none.

CASSRQAEETQYF | TRBJ2-5 | TRBV28 | -
CAITTDRSNTEAFF | TRBJ1-1 | TRBV10-3 | -
CASSLQTPRDTDTQYF | TRBJ2-3 | TRBV7-8 | -
CASSESTEGSNQPQHF | TRBJ1-5 | TRBV25-1 | -
CASSEQGSGNTIYF | TRBJ1-3 | TRBV6-1 | -
CASSELNRGLGYTF | TRBJ1-2 | TRBV6-1 | -
CASSQETGEAFF | TRBJ1-1 | TRBV3-1/TRBV3-2 | -
CASSQTGVGTEAFF | TRBJ1-1 | TRBV2 | -
CATSREEGDGYTF | TRBJ1-2 | TRBV15 | few
CAISGAGGNTEAFF | TRBJ1-1 | TRBV10-3 | -
CVTWVGGYNEQFF | TRBJ2-1 | TRBV5-4 | -
CASNGGGNTIYF | TRBJ1-3 | TRBV7-8 | -
CSVVGAEENTEAFF | TRBJ1-1 | TRBV29-1 | -
CAIDRGGNEQYF | TRBJ2-7 | TRBV2 | once
CASSRAGQPNEKLFF | TRBJ1-4 | TRBV4-1 | -